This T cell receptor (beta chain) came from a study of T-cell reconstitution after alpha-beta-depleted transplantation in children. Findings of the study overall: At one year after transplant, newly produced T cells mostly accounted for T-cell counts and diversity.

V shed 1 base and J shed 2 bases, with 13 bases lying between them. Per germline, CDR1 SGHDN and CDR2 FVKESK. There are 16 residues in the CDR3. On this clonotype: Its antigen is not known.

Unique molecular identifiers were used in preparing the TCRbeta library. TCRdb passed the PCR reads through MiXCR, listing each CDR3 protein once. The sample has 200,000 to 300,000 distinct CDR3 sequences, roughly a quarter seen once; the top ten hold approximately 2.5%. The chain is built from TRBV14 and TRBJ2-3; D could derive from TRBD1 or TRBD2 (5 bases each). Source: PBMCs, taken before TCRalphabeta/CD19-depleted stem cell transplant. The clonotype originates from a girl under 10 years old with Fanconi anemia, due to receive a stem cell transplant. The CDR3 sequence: CASSQVGRGTTDTQYF. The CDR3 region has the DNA TGTGCCAGCAGCCAAGTAGGGAGAGGGACCACAGATACGCAGTATTTT.